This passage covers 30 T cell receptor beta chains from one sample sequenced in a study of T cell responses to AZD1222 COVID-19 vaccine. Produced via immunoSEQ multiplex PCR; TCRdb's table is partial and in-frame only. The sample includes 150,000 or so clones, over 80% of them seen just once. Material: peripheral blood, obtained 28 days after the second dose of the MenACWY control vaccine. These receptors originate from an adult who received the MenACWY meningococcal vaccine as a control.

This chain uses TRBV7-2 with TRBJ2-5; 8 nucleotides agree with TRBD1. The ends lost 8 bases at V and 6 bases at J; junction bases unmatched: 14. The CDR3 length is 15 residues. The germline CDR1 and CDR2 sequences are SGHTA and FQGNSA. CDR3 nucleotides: TGTGCCAGCTCCTACGCGGGCAGGGGGCTGAAGACCCAGTACTTC. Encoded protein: CASSYAGRGLKTQYF.

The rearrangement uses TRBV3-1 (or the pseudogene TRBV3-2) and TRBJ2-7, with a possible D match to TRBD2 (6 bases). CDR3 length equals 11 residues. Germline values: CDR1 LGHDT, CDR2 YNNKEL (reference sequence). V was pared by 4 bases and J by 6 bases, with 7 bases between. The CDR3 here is CASSLGGEQYF. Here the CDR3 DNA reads TGTGCCAGCAGCCTCGGGGGCGAGCAGTACTTC.

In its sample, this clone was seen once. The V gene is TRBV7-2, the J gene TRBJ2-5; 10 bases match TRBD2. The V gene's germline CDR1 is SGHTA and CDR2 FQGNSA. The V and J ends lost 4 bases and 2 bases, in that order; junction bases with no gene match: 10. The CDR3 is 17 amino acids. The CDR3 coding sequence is TGTGCCAGCAGCTCAGGGGTAACTAGCGGGATTCAAGAGACCCAGTACTTC. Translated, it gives CASSSGVTSGIQETQYF.

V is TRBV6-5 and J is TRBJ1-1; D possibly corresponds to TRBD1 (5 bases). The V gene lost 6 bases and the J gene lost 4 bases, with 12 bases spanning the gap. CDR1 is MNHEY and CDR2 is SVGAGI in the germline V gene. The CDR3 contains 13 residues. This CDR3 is CASSLEGTTEAFF. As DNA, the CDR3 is TGTGCCAGCAGCCTCGAGGGGACCACTGAAGCTTTCTTT.

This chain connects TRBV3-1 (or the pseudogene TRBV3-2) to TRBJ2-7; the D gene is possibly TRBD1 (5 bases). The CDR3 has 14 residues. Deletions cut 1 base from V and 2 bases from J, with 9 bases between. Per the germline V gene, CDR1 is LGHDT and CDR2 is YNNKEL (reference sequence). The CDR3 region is CASSQAGRAYEQYF. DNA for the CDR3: TGTGCCAGCAGCCAAGCGGGCAGGGCCTACGAGCAGTACTTC.

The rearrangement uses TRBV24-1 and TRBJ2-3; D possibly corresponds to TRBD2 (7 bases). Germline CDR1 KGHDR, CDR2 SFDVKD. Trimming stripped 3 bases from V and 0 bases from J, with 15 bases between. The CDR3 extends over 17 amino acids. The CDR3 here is CATSDMGGGPSTDTQYF. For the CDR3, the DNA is TGTGCCACCAGTGATATGGGGGGGGGCCCGAGCACAGATACGCAGTATTTT.

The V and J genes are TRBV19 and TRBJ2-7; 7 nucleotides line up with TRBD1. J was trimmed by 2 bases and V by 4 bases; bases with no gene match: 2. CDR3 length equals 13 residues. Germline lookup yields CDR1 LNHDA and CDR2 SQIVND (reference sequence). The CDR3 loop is CASSNTGAYEQYF. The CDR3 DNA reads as TGTGCCAGTAGTAACACAGGGGCCTACGAGCAGTACTTC. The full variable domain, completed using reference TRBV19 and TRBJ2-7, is DGGITQSPKYLFRKEGQNVTLSCEQNLNHDAMYWYRQDPGQGLRLIYYSQIVNDFQKGDIAEGYSVSREKKESFPLTVTSAQKNPTAFYLCASSNTGAYEQYFGPGTRLTVT.

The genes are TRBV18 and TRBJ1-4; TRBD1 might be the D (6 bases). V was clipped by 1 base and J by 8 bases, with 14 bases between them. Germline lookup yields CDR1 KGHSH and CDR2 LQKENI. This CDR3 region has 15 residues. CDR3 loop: CASSPQTGLVEKLFF. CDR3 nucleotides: TGTGCCAGCTCACCACAGACAGGTCTGGTAGAAAAACTGTTTTTT. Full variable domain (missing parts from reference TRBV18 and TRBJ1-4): NAGVMQNPRHLVRRRGQEARLRCSPMKGHSHVYWYRQLPEEGLKFMVYLQKENIIDESGMPKERFSAEFPKEGPSILRIQQVVRGDSAAYFCASSPQTGLVEKLFFGSGTQLSVL.

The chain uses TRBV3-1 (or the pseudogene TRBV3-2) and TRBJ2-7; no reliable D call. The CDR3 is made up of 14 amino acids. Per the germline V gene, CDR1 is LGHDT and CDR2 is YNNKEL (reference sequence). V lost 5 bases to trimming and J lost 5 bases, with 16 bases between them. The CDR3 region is CASSGRFLTHEQYF. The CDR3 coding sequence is TGTGCCAGCAGCGGGCGGTTCCTCACCCACGAGCAGTACTTC.

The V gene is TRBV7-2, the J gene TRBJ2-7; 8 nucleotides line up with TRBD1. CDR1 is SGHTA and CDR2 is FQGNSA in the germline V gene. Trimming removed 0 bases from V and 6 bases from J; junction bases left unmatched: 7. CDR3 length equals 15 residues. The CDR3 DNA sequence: TGTGCCAGCAGCTTAGCTACAGGGGGTGAAAGCGAGCAGTACTTC. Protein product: CASSLATGGESEQYF.

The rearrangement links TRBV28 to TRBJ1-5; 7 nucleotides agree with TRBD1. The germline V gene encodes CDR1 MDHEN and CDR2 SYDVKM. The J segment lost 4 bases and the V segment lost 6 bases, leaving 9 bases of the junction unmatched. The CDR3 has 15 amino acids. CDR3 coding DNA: TGTGCCAGCAGAACCGGGACAGAAGTTAATCAGCCCCAGCATTTT. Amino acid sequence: CASRTGTEVNQPQHF.

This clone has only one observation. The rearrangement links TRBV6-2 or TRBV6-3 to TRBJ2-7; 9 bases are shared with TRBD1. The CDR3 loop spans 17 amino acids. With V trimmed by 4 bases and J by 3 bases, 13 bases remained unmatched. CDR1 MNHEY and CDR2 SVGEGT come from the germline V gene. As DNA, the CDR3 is TGTGCCAGCAGTTCCGGGAGTCGCGGACAGGGGAGCTACGAGCAGTACTTC. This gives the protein CASSSGSRGQGSYEQYF.

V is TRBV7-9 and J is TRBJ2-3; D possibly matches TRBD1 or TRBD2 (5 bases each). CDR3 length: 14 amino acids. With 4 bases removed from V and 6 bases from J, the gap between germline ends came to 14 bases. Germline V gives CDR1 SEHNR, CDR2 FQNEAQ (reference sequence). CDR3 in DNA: TGTGCCAGCAGCTCCTATTCAGGGACCGATACGCAGTATTTT. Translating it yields CASSSYSGTDTQYF.

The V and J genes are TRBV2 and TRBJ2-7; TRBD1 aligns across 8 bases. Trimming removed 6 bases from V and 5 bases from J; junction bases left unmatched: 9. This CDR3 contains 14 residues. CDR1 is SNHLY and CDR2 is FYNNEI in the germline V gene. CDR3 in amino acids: CASRLLQGGHEQYF. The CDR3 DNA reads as TGTGCCAGCAGGCTACTACAGGGGGGCCACGAGCAGTACTTC.

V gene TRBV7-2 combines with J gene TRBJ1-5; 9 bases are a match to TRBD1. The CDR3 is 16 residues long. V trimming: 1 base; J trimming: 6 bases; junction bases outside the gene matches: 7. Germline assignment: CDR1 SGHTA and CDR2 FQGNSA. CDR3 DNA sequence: TGTGCCAGCAGCTTAGGAGGGACAGGGACAGGTCAGCCCCAGCATTTT. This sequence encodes CASSLGGTGTGQPQHF.

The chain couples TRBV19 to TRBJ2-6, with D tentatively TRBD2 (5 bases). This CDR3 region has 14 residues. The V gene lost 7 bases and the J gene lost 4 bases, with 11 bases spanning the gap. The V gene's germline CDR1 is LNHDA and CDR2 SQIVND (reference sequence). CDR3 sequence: CASTGILGANVLTF. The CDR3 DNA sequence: TGTGCCAGTACGGGGATCCTCGGGGCCAACGTCCTGACTTTC.

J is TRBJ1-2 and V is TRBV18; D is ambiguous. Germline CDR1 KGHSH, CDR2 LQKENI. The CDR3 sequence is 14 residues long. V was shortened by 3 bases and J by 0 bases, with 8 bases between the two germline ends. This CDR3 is CASSPGAANYGYTF. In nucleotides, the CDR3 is TGTGCCAGCTCACCGGGCGCTGCTAACTATGGCTACACCTTC.

CDR3 nucleotide sequence: TGCAGCATGAGCGACCATGAGCAGTTCTTC. Translating gives CSMSDHEQFF. This chain uses TRBV29-1 with TRBJ2-1; D remains unclear. The germline gives CDR1 SQVTM, CDR2 ANQGSEA. This CDR3 is built from 10 residues. V was clipped by 8 bases and J by 8 bases, with 10 bases between them.

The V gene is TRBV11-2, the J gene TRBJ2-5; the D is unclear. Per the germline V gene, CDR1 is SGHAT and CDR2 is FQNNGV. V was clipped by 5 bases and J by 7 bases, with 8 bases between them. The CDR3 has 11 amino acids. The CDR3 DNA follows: TGTGCCAGCAGCACCCTGGGGACCCAGTACTTC. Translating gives CASSTLGTQYF.

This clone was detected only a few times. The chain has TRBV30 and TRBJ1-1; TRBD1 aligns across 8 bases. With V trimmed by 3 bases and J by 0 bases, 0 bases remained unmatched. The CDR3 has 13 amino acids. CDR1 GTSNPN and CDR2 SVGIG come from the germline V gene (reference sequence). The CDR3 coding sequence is TGTGCCTGGAGACAGGGGGTGAACACTGAAGCTTTCTTT. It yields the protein CAWRQGVNTEAFF.

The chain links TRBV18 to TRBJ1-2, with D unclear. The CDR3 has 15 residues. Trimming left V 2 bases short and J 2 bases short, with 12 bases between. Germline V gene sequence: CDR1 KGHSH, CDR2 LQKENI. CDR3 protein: CASSPGVRANYGYTF. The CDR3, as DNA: TGTGCCAGCTCACCAGGGGTCCGGGCGAACTATGGCTACACCTTC.

The CDR3 nucleotides read TGTGCCAGTAGAGTCAATCACCTAGCGGGAGGGGTAAATGAGCAGTTCTTC. This encodes CASRVNHLAGGVNEQFF. The chain employs TRBV19 and TRBJ2-1; 12 nucleotides align to TRBD2. Germline trimming cut 6 bases from V and 7 bases from J; bases unmatched to any gene: 13. Per the germline V gene, CDR1 is LNHDA and CDR2 is SQIVND (reference sequence). This CDR3 region has 17 residues.

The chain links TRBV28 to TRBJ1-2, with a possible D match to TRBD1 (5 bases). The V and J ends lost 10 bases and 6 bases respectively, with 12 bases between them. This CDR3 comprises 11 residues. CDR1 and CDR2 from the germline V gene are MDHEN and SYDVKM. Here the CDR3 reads CAIVRGDGYTF. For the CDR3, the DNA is TGTGCCATCGTAAGGGGAGATGGCTACACCTTC.

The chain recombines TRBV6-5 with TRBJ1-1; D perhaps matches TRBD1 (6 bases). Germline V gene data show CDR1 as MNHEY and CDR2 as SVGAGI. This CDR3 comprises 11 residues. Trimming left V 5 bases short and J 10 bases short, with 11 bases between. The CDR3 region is CASSQTGRAFF. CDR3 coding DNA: TGTGCCAGCAGTCAAACAGGGAGAGCTTTCTTT.

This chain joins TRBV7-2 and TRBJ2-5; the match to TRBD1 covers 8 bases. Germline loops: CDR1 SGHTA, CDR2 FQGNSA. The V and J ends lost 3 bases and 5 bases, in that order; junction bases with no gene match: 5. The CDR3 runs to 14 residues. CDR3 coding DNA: TGTGCCAGCAGCTTCCTTACAGGGGGTGAGACCCAGTACTTC. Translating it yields CASSFLTGGETQYF.

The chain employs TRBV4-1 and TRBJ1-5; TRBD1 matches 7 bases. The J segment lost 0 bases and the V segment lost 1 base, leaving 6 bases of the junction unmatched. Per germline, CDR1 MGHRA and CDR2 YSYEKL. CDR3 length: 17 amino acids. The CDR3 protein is CASSQGDSPYSNQPQHF. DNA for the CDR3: TGCGCCAGCAGCCAAGGGGACAGCCCGTATAGCAATCAGCCCCAGCATTTT.

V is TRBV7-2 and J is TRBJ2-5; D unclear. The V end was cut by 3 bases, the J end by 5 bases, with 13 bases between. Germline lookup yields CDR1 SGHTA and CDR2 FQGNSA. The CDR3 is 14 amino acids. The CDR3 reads CASSLLTTLETQYF. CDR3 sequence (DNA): TGTGCCAGCAGCTTGTTAACCACCTTGGAGACCCAGTACTTC. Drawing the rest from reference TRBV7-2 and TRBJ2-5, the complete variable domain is GAGVSQSPSNKVTEKGKDVELRCDPISGHTALYWYRQSLGQGLEFLIYFQGNSAPDKSGLPSDRFSAERTGGSVSTLTIQRTQQEDSAVYLCASSLLTTLETQYFGPGTRLLVL.

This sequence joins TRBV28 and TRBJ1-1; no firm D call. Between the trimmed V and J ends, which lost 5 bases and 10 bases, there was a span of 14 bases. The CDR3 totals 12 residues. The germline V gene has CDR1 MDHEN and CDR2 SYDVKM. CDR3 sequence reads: CASSIQDLGAFF. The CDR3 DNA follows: TGTGCCAGCAGTATCCAGGACCTGGGAGCTTTCTTT.

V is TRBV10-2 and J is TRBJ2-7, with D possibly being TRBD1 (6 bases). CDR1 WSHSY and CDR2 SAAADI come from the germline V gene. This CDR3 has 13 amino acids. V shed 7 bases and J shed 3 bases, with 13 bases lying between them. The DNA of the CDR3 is TGCGCCAGCAAAGCAGGGGAATTCTACGAGCAGTACTTC. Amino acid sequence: CASKAGEFYEQYF.

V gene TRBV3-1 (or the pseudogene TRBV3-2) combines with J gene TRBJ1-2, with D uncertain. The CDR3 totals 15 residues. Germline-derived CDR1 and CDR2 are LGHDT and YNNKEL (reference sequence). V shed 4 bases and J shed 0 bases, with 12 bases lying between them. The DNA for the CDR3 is TGTGCCAGCAGCCCGTTATACGTCGCTAACTATGGCTACACCTTC. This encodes CASSPLYVANYGYTF.